This T cell receptor (beta chain) is drawn from a study of T cell responses to AZD1222 COVID-19 vaccine. As concerns this clone: What it binds is not known.

Trimming removed 7 bases from V and 2 bases from J; junction bases left unmatched: 5. CDR3 length equals 15 residues. Per the germline V gene, CDR1 is LNHDA and CDR2 is SQIVND (reference sequence). Only in-frame clones appear in the TCRdb table, and some are missing; sequencing was by immunoSEQ multiplex PCR. The data contain about 120,000 clones, around 92% of them singletons. Findings of the study overall: Possibly, clonal diversity was underestimated; donors were largely white British and included more females. Distributed over spike, vaccine-associated CD4 TCRs predominated at 160-218 and 743-854. It was only a handful of AZD1222 recipients who were seropositive at baseline.

This chain uses TRBV19 with TRBJ1-6; 7 bases align to TRBD1. The TCR originated in an adult in good health. The starting material was peripheral blood, obtained on day 0 of AZD1222 vaccination. The CDR3 region is CASTPDRAYNSPLHF. The CDR3 DNA is TGTGCCAGTACCCCCGACAGGGCCTATAATTCACCCCTCCACTTT.